Detailed here is one T cell receptor (beta chain). Libraries of TCR beta came from iRepertoire HTBI primers plus Arm-PCR of CDR3 regions. Using its own MiXCR run on the multiplex PCR reads, TCRdb lists one record per CDR3 protein. The sample has about 470,000 distinct CDR3 sequences; less than 25% are singletons. This sample's time point: persistent/refractory GD, antithyroid drugs over 5 years with positive TRAb. Following extraction of RNA from PBMCs, that RNA was used to make the TCR library. This entry belongs to a study of regulatory T cells in long-lasting Graves disease. Germline assignment: CDR1 SGHTA and CDR2 FQGNSA. With 1 base clipped from V and 10 bases from J, the junction kept 5 bases outside the gene matches. The length of the CDR3 is 15 residues.

The sequenced sample was peripheral blood mononuclear cells (PBMCs), obtained when the disease was refractory, from a patient treated with antithyroid drugs. This TCR was recovered from a female donor with Graves disease. The chain has TRBV7-2 and TRBJ1-6, with 9 nucleotides matching TRBD1. The CDR3 nucleotides read TGTGCCAGCAGCTTAGAGGGACAGGGTTTGTCACCCCTCCACTTT. Its protein is CASSLEGQGLSPLHF.